This record looks at one T cell receptor (beta chain) sequence and its context. Its antigen is not known. These data come from a study of cytomegalovirus exposure and HLA in healthy donors. Study context: An early data release held about 85 million unique TCRs from HLA-typed donors.

With 60 Vbeta and 13 Jbeta primers, the PCR was carried out. Sequencing was performed with immunoSEQ multiplex PCR; in TCRdb, only in-frame clones are kept and a portion is missing. The table records 200,000 to 250,000 clones, roughly 90% of them present only once. Germline lookup yields CDR1 MNHEY and CDR2 SVGAGI. Trimming cost V 5 bases and J 3 bases; bases outside gene matches: 3. This CDR3 has 14 residues. Findings of the study overall: One variant, a missense change in DCLRE1C, was linked in a later analysis to TCR beta V- and J-gene trimming.

Sequencing used PBMCs. The TCR comes from a young woman in good health and CMV-seronegative. V and J are TRBV6-5 and TRBJ2-7; 11 positions agree with TRBD1. The CDR3 here is CASSQGQGVYEQYF. The CDR3 DNA reads as TGTGCCAGCAGTCAGGGACAGGGGGTCTACGAGCAGTACTTC.